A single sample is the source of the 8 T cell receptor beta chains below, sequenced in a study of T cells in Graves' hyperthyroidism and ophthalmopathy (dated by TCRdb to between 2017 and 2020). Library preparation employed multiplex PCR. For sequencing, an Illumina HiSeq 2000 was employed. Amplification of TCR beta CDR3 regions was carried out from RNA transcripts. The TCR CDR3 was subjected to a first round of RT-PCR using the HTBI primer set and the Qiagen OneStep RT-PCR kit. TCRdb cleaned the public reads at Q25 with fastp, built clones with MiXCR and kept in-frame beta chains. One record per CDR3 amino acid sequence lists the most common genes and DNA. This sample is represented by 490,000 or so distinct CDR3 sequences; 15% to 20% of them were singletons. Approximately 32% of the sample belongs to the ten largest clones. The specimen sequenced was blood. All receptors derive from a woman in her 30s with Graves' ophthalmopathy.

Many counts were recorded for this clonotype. CDR3 bases: TGCGCCAGCAGCTTGGAAGGGTGGGAGTATGAGCAGTTCTTC. Protein product: CASSLEGWEYEQFF. The rearrangement joins TRBV5-1 to TRBJ2-1; maybe TRBD2 (5 bases). The germline V gene encodes CDR1 SGHRS and CDR2 YFSETQ. This CDR3 is built from 14 residues. V lost 0 bases to trimming and J lost 8 bases, with 12 bases between them.

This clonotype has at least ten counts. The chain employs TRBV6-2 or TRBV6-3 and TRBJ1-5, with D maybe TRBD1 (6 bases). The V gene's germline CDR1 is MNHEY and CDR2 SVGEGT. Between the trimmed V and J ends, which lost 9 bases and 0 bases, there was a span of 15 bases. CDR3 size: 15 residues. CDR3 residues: CASTRDIPSNQPQHF. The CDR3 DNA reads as TGTGCCAGTACCCGGGACATACCTAGCAATCAGCCCCAGCATTTT.

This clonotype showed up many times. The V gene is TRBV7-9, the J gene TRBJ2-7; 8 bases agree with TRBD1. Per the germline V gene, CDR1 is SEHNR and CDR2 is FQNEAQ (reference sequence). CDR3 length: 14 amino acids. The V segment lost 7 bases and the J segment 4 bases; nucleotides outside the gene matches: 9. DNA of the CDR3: TGTGCCAGCACCCAGACAGGGGAAGGGTACGAGCAGTACTTC. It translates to CASTQTGEGYEQYF.

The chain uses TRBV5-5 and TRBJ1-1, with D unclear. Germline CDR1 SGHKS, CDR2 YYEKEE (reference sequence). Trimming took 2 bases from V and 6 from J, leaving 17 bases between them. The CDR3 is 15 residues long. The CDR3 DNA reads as TGTGCCAGCAGCTTATCTTGGTTGACTCGCGCTGAAGCTTTCTTT. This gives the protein CASSLSWLTRAEAFF. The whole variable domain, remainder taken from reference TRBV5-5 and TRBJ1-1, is DAGVTQSPTHLIKTRGQQVTLRCSPISGHKSVSWYQQVLGQGPQFIFQYYEKEERGRGNFPDRFSARQFPNYSSELNVNALLLGDSALYLCASSLSWLTRAEAFFGQGTRLTVV.

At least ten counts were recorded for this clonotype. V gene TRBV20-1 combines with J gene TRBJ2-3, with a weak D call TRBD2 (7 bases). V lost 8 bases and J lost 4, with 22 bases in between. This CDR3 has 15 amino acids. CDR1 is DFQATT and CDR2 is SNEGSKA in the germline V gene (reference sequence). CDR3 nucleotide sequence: TGCAGTAACAGCGGGACACCCCTTGAATCAGATACGCAGTATTTT. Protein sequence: CSNSGTPLESDTQYF.

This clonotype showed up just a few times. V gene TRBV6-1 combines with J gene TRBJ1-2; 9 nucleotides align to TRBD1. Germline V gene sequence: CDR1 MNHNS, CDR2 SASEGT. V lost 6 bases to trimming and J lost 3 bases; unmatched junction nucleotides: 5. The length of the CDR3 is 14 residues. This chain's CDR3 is CASRPWTGDYGYTF. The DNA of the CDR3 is TGTGCCAGCAGACCCTGGACAGGGGACTATGGCTACACCTTC.

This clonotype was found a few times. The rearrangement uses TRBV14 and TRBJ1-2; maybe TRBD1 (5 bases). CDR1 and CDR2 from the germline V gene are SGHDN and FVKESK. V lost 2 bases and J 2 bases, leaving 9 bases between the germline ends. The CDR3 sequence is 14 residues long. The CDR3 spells CASSQRPGNYGYTF. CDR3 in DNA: TGTGCCAGCAGCCAACGCCCAGGGAACTATGGCTACACCTTC. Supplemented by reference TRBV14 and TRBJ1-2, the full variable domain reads EAGVTQFPSHSVIEKGQTVTLRCDPISGHDNLYWYRRVMGKEIKFLLHFVKESKQDESGMPNNRFLAERTGGTYSTLKVQPAELEDSGVYFCASSQRPGNYGYTFGSGTRLTVV.

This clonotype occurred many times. Here the CDR3 DNA reads TGTGCCAGCAGCCGTACCGCGTGGGGGCGCAATCAGCCCCAGCATTTT. Protein product: CASSRTAWGRNQPQHF. The V call is TRBV5-6, the J call TRBJ1-5, with D possibly TRBD1 on 6 matching bases. The germline V gene encodes CDR1 SGHDT and CDR2 YYEEEE. The CDR3 has 16 amino acids. The V gene lost 4 bases and the J gene lost 2 bases, with 16 bases spanning the gap.